These T cell receptor beta chains were read from a single sample in a study of OX40 agonist ivuxolimab in advanced cancers. Generated by immunoSEQ multiplex PCR, the TCRdb table keeps only in-frame clones and is missing some. Here the sample spans fewer than 140,000 clones, 90% being singletons. Material: CD4+ or CD8+ T cells sorted from blood, obtained in a trial of the OX40 agonist ivuxolimab. These receptors came from an adult with an advanced solid tumor such as melanoma, head and neck, liver or kidney cancer. Each CDR3 is given with its conserved first and last residue. Each record gives: clone size, D gene, J gene, V gene, CDR3 protein, CDR3 DNA. D genes are given only for firm matches. Some rows have no size entry. The others give once, few or many, or a class for an expanded clone.

clone_size: few
d_call: .
j_call: TRBJ1-4
v_call: TRBV7-9
cdr3_aa: CASSLGGPSSEKLFF
cdr3_nt: TGTGCCAGCAGCTTAGGAGGCCCTAGTTCTGAAAAACTGTTTTTT

clone_size: .
d_call: .
j_call: TRBJ2-1
v_call: TRBV18
cdr3_aa: CASSPPNGVSGGNEQFF
cdr3_nt: TGTGCCAGCTCACCACCGAATGGCGTATCCGGAGGAAATGAGCAGTTCTTC

clone_size: .
d_call: .
j_call: TRBJ2-5
v_call: TRBV5-1
cdr3_aa: CASSLGRQETQYF
cdr3_nt: TGCGCCAGCAGCTTGGGGAGACAAGAGACCCAGTACTTC

clone_size: .
d_call: TRBD1
j_call: TRBJ1-1
v_call: TRBV7-9
cdr3_aa: CASSAGQGMNTEAFF
cdr3_nt: TGTGCCAGCAGCGCGGGACAGGGGATGAACACTGAAGCTTTCTTT

clone_size: .
d_call: .
j_call: TRBJ2-3
v_call: TRBV19
cdr3_aa: CASRTHPPGDTQYF
cdr3_nt: TGTGCCAGTAGAACTCACCCTCCAGGTGATACGCAGTATTTT

clone_size: .
d_call: TRBD1
j_call: TRBJ1-3
v_call: TRBV28
cdr3_aa: CASSLKGAGGNTIYF
cdr3_nt: TGTGCCAGCAGTTTAAAGGGGGCAGGAGGAAACACCATATATTTT

clone_size: .
d_call: TRBD2
j_call: TRBJ2-1
v_call: TRBV11-3
cdr3_aa: CASSLNGGSNNEQFF
cdr3_nt: TGTGCCAGCAGCTTAAACGGGGGGTCCAACAATGAGCAGTTCTTC

clone_size: .
d_call: TRBD1
j_call: TRBJ1-5
v_call: TRBV6-6
cdr3_aa: CASSRTGVNQPQHF
cdr3_nt: TGTGCCAGCAGCAGGACAGGGGTCAATCAGCCCCAGCATTTT

clone_size: .
d_call: TRBD1
j_call: TRBJ2-7
v_call: TRBV27
cdr3_aa: CASSPGQGAREQYF
cdr3_nt: TGTGCCAGCAGTCCAGGACAGGGGGCGAGGGAGCAGTACTTC

clone_size: .
d_call: .
j_call: TRBJ2-3
v_call: TRBV9
cdr3_aa: CASSLEGGHTDTQYF
cdr3_nt: TGTGCCAGCAGCTTAGAGGGGGGGCACACAGATACGCAGTATTTT

clone_size: .
d_call: TRBD1
j_call: TRBJ2-7
v_call: TRBV5-1
cdr3_aa: CASSLRDSPYEQYF
cdr3_nt: TGCGCCAGCAGCTTGCGGGACAGCCCCTACGAGCAGTACTTC

clone_size: .
d_call: .
j_call: TRBJ2-7
v_call: TRBV19
cdr3_aa: CASSEGLRTYEQYF
cdr3_nt: TGTGCCAGTAGTGAGGGACTGCGAACCTACGAGCAGTACTTC

clone_size: .
d_call: .
j_call: TRBJ1-1
v_call: TRBV7-9
cdr3_aa: CASSPGGTEAFF
cdr3_nt: TGTGCCAGCAGCCCGGGGGGAACTGAAGCTTTCTTT

clone_size: .
d_call: TRBD1
j_call: TRBJ2-3
v_call: TRBV10-1
cdr3_aa: CASNEKGQGAADTQYF
cdr3_nt: TGCGCCAGCAACGAAAAGGGACAGGGGGCGGCAGATACGCAGTATTTT

clone_size: .
d_call: .
j_call: TRBJ1-4
v_call: TRBV5-5
cdr3_aa: CASSLVQLNEKLFF
cdr3_nt: TGTGCCAGCAGCTTGGTTCAGCTTAATGAAAAACTGTTTTTT

clone_size: .
d_call: TRBD1
j_call: TRBJ1-1
v_call: TRBV30
cdr3_aa: CAWRTGQNTEAFF
cdr3_nt: TGTGCCTGGAGGACAGGGCAGAACACTGAAGCTTTCTTT

clone_size: .
d_call: TRBD2
j_call: TRBJ2-3
v_call: TRBV9
cdr3_aa: CASGSGGRSTDTQYF
cdr3_nt: TGTGCCAGCGGTAGCGGGGGGCGGAGCACAGATACGCAGTATTTT

clone_size: .
d_call: .
j_call: TRBJ1-6
v_call: TRBV14
cdr3_aa: CASSQRRSNSPLHF
cdr3_nt: TGTGCCAGCAGCCAAAGACGGTCCAATTCACCCCTCCACTTT

clone_size: .
d_call: TRBD1
j_call: TRBJ1-1
v_call: TRBV28
cdr3_aa: CASSQAATGENTEAFF
cdr3_nt: TGTGCCAGCAGTCAAGCCGCGACAGGGGAGAATACTGAAGCTTTCTTT

clone_size: .
d_call: TRBD1
j_call: TRBJ1-2
v_call: TRBV10-3
cdr3_aa: CAISGTGGNYGYTF
cdr3_nt: TGTGCCATCAGTGGGACAGGGGGAAACTATGGCTACACCTTC

clone_size: .
d_call: .
j_call: TRBJ2-7
v_call: TRBV13
cdr3_aa: CASSLVVRGEQYF
cdr3_nt: TGTGCCAGCAGCTTAGTGGTCAGAGGCGAGCAGTACTTC

clone_size: .
d_call: TRBD2
j_call: TRBJ2-1
v_call: TRBV5-4
cdr3_aa: CASSPGLADTYNEQFF
cdr3_nt: TGTGCCAGCAGTCCAGGACTAGCCGATACGTACAATGAGCAGTTCTTC